These 31 T cell receptor beta chains came from one sample sequenced in a study of coeliac disease. Only in-frame clones appear in the TCRdb table, and some are missing; sequencing was by immunoSEQ multiplex PCR. The sample holds fewer than 9,500 clones, 60% to 80% seen once. What was sequenced was lamina propria lymphocytes from the gut. The receptors stem from a woman in her sixties with celiac disease.

V gene TRBV11-2 combines with J gene TRBJ2-1; possible D gene TRBD2, 6 bases. V was trimmed by 0 bases and J by 8 bases, leaving 17 bases between them. CDR1 and CDR2 (germline): SGHAT, FQNNGV. The CDR3 covers 16 residues. The CDR3 DNA reads TGTGCCAGCAGCTTAGACCGGGAGCTGAACTTCGATGAGCAGTTCTTC. Translating gives CASSLDRELNFDEQFF.

The rearrangement uses TRBV7-3 and TRBJ2-5; 8 positions agree with TRBD1. The trim removed 4 bases at V and 4 bases at J, leaving 5 bases unmatched. The germline gives CDR1 SGHTA, CDR2 FQGTGA. This CDR3 comprises 14 residues. The CDR3: CASSSQGAGETQYF. The DNA of the CDR3 is TGTGCCAGCAGCTCCCAGGGGGCCGGAGAGACCCAGTACTTC. Using reference TRBV7-3 and TRBJ2-5 for the parts outside the CDR3, the full variable domain is GAGVSQTPSNKVTEKGKYVELRCDPISGHTALYWYRQSLGQGPEFLIYFQGTGAADDSGLPNDRFFAVRPEGSVSTLKIQRTERGDSAVYLCASSSQGAGETQYFGPGTRLLVL.

The V and J genes are TRBV2 and TRBJ2-7, with D uncertain. V dropped 0 bases and J dropped 1 base, with 10 bases sitting between them. Germline V lookup: CDR1 SNHLY, CDR2 FYNNEI. The CDR3 runs to 15 residues. In nucleotides, the CDR3 is TGTGCCAGCAGTGAAGCGCGGTCAAAGTCCTACGAGCAGTACTTC. Encoded protein: CASSEARSKSYEQYF.

The chain recombines TRBV28 with TRBJ1-2; D ambiguous. CDR1 is MDHEN, CDR2 SYDVKM, per germline. The CDR3 covers 15 residues. V was clipped by 3 bases and J by 6 bases, with 17 bases between them. CDR3 DNA: TGTGCCAGCAGTTTTGAAGCGGCTTTTCGGGATGGCTACACCTTC. It codes for CASSFEAAFRDGYTF.

The chain recombines TRBV7-9 with TRBJ2-2; D uncertain. Germline values: CDR1 SEHNR, CDR2 FQNEAQ (reference sequence). The V gene lost 0 bases and the J gene lost 8 bases, with 13 bases spanning the gap. The CDR3 length is 15 residues. CDR3 in amino acids: CASSLARPPRGELFF. CDR3 nucleotides: TGTGCCAGCAGCTTAGCGCGGCCGCCTAGGGGGGAGCTGTTTTTT.

The rearrangement links TRBV27 to TRBJ1-2; 10 positions agree with TRBD1. CDR3 length: 15 residues. Germline V CDR1 and CDR2: MNHEY, SMNVEV (reference sequence). V dropped 4 bases and J dropped 4; count of bases not matched to a gene: 6. The CDR3 coding sequence is TGTGCCAGCAGTTCCGGACAGGGGGTCTTCTATGGCTACACCTTC. Its protein product is CASSSGQGVFYGYTF.

The chain has TRBV6-4 and TRBJ2-3, with 13 bases aligning to TRBD2. This CDR3 has 21 amino acids. From germline, CDR1 is MRHNA and CDR2 SNTAGT. Trimming at V came to 2 bases and at J to 0 bases, leaving 14 bases not matched to a gene. CDR3 in DNA: TGTGCCAGCAGTGACAGACCCAAAGGACTAGCGGGAGAGGGGAGCACAGATACGCAGTATTTT. It encodes CASSDRPKGLAGEGSTDTQYF.

The V call is TRBV29-1, the J call TRBJ1-2, with 7 bases lining up with TRBD1. This CDR3 region has 13 residues. Germline-derived CDR1 and CDR2 are SQVTM and ANQGSEA. Trimming at V came to 5 bases and at J to 4 bases, leaving 7 bases not matched to a gene. The CDR3 loop is CSVKSGTVYGYTF. CDR3 in DNA: TGCAGCGTTAAATCCGGGACAGTCTATGGCTACACCTTC.

The chain combines TRBV19 with TRBJ1-3; TRBD1 agrees at 9 bases. The germline gives CDR1 LNHDA, CDR2 SQIVND (reference sequence). The CDR3 length is 15 residues. Trimming at V came to 6 bases and at J to 5 bases, leaving 8 bases not matched to a gene. The CDR3 spells CASRDRGSGRNTIYF. As DNA, the CDR3 is TGTGCCAGTAGGGACAGGGGCTCGGGTAGAAACACCATATATTTT.

V gene TRBV5-1 combines with J gene TRBJ2-5; D gene uncertain. The J call is in doubt because the DNA end fits TRBJ2-7 better. The CDR3 extends over 15 amino acids. CDR1 is SGHRS, CDR2 YFSETQ, per germline. CDR3 region: CASSLGSGARYEQYF. The CDR3 nucleotides read TGCGCCAGCAGCTTGGGTTCAGGTGCACGCTACGAGCAGTACTTC.

Here the CDR3 DNA reads TGCAGCGTTGAAGGGGCGGGCAGATACGAGCAGTACTTC. Amino acid sequence: CSVEGAGRYEQYF. J is TRBJ2-7 and V is TRBV29-1, with D perhaps matching TRBD2 (5 bases). Trimming shortened V by 1 base and J by 4 bases, and 11 bases separated the two germline ends. The CDR3 spans 13 residues. From germline, CDR1 is SQVTM and CDR2 ANQGSEA.

There are a few counts of this clone. This chain links TRBV2 with TRBJ1-5; no reliable D call. This CDR3 contains 14 residues. Germline V gene data show CDR1 as SNHLY and CDR2 as FYNNEI. V lost 7 bases and J 0 bases, leaving 10 bases between the germline ends. CDR3 DNA sequence: TGTGCCAGCAAGAGGGATAATAGCAATCAGCCCCAGCATTTT. Translated, it gives CASKRDNSNQPQHF.

This clone was seen a handful of times. This chain joins TRBV5-6 and TRBJ2-5; 7 bases are a match to TRBD1. Trimming at V came to 0 bases and at J to 4 bases, leaving 0 bases not matched to a gene. Germline V gene data show CDR1 as SGHDT and CDR2 as YYEEEE. The CDR3 has 13 residues. CDR3 protein: CASSLGQGETQYF. CDR3 DNA: TGTGCCAGCAGCTTGGGACAGGGAGAGACCCAGTACTTC.

J is TRBJ1-5 and V is TRBV10-3; 9 nucleotides agree with TRBD1. In germline, CDR1 is ENHRY, CDR2 SYGVKD. V was pared by 7 bases and J by 6 bases, with 7 bases of the junction left unmatched. CDR3 size: 14 residues. The CDR3 DNA reads TGTGCCATCAAGGGACAGGGAGATCGTCAGCCCCAGCATTTT. Protein: CAIKGQGDRQPQHF.

The rearrangement joins TRBV5-1 to TRBJ1-3; D uncertain. V dropped 2 bases and J dropped 2 bases, with 8 bases sitting between them. This CDR3 is 14 amino acids long. The germline CDR1 and CDR2 sequences are SGHRS and YFSETQ. The CDR3 is CASSFEGAGNTIYF. The CDR3, as DNA: TGCGCCAGCAGCTTTGAGGGAGCTGGAAACACCATATATTTT.

CDR3 region: CARSLPVRGISGNTIYF. The CDR3 DNA is TGTGCCAGAAGCTTGCCGGTCCGGGGGATCTCTGGAAACACCATATATTTT. The V and J genes are TRBV5-3 and TRBJ1-3, with TRBD1 as a possible D gene (5 bases). TRBV5-3 is treated as an ORF (open reading frame) with a function not yet certain. V was pared by 1 base and J by 0 bases, with 14 bases between. The CDR3 spans 17 residues.

This chain joins TRBV4-2 and TRBJ2-3; 7 positions match TRBD1. Germline trimming cut 4 bases from V and 0 bases from J; bases unmatched to any gene: 1. The germline V gene has CDR1 LGHNA and CDR2 YNFKEQ. This CDR3 comprises 14 residues. CDR3 bases: TGTGCCAGCAGCCGGGACAGCAGCACAGATACGCAGTATTTT. This codes for CASSRDSSTDTQYF.

The CDR3 DNA sequence: TGTGCCAGCTCACCAAGGGGACAGGGGAACAATGAGCAGTTCTTC. It encodes CASSPRGQGNNEQFF. The chain recombines TRBV18 with TRBJ2-1; TRBD1 matches at 10 bases. Unmatched junction bases numbered 3, after V lost 2 bases and J lost 5 bases. Germline-derived CDR1 and CDR2 are KGHSH and LQKENI. This CDR3 comprises 15 residues.

In its sample, this clone was seen a few times. This chain connects TRBV5-4 to TRBJ1-5; no reliable D call. Germline V CDR1 and CDR2: SGHNT, YYREEE (reference sequence). The CDR3 totals 14 residues. Between the trimmed V and J ends, which lost 2 bases and 5 bases, there was a span of 11 bases. The CDR3 sequence is CASSFAGADQPQHF. The CDR3 DNA is TGTGCCAGCAGCTTTGCGGGAGCCGATCAGCCCCAGCATTTT.

The genes are TRBV19 and TRBJ1-1; TRBD1 is a possible D gene (6 bases). Germline V CDR1 and CDR2: LNHDA, SQIVND (reference sequence). V was pared by 6 bases and J by 0 bases, with 11 bases between. The CDR3 loop spans 14 amino acids. CDR3 residues: CASRLDRLNTEAFF. DNA for the CDR3: TGTGCCAGTAGACTTGACAGGCTGAACACTGAAGCTTTCTTT.

This rearrangement joins TRBV5-1 to TRBJ2-3; 9 bases align to TRBD2. The junction had 3 bases not matched to a gene; V was cut back by 4 bases and J by 0 bases. From germline, CDR1 is SGHRS and CDR2 YFSETQ. The CDR3 sequence is 15 residues long. The CDR3 DNA reads as TGCGCCAGCAGCCGGCGGGGGGGGAGCACAGATACGCAGTATTTT. Translated, it gives CASSRRGGSTDTQYF.

This clone is judged large. The V call is TRBV4-1, the J call TRBJ1-2; 9 nucleotides line up with TRBD1. The CDR3 totals 15 residues. In germline, CDR1 is MGHRA, CDR2 YSYEKL. The V gene end was trimmed by 2 bases and the J gene end by 6 bases; junction bases not matched to a gene: 7. The CDR3 coding sequence is TGCGCCAGCAGCCAAACGGACAGGGGTGTTAATGGCTACACCTTC. This gives the protein CASSQTDRGVNGYTF.

The chain recombines TRBV4-1 with TRBJ1-5; no clear D gene. The CDR3 runs to 13 residues. Deletions cut 0 bases from V and 6 bases from J, with 6 bases between. CDR1 MGHRA and CDR2 YSYEKL come from the germline V gene. In DNA, the CDR3 is TGCGCCAGCAGCCAAGATTCGGTTCAGCCCCAGCATTTT. As protein: CASSQDSVQPQHF.

The chain recombines TRBV28 with TRBJ2-1, with D tentatively TRBD2 (6 bases). The CDR3 totals 15 residues. Germline CDR1 reads MDHEN; CDR2 reads SYDVKM. Trimming cost V 4 bases and J 3 bases, with 13 bases left between them. The CDR3 bases are TGTGCCAGCAGTTCCAGCGGGTACAACTACAATGAGCAGTTCTTC. Translation: CASSSSGYNYNEQFF.

This clone turned up a few times. This rearrangement joins TRBV29-1 to TRBJ2-7; TRBD1 agrees at 8 bases. V was clipped by 2 bases and J by 0 bases; unmatched bases: 15. The germline CDR1 and CDR2 sequences are SQVTM and ANQGSEA. The CDR3 extends over 18 amino acids. The CDR3 is CSVEIKGQVAANSYEQYF. CDR3 nucleotide sequence: TGCAGCGTTGAAATTAAGGGACAGGTTGCCGCAAACTCCTACGAGCAGTACTTC.

The CDR3 DNA is TGCGCCAGCAGCCAAGTTGGGGGCGATTCACCCCTCCACTTT. It encodes CASSQVGGDSPLHF. This chain links TRBV4-1 with TRBJ1-6; a weak D match, TRBD1 (6 bases). The ends were cut back, 1 base at V and 8 bases at J, with 9 bases in the middle. CDR3 length: 14 residues. Per germline, CDR1 MGHRA and CDR2 YSYEKL.

The V and J genes are TRBV18 and TRBJ2-2; D is ambiguous. The CDR3 runs 14 residues. Trimming took off 2 bases at V and 5 bases at J, with 9 bases between the two ends. Germline V lookup: CDR1 KGHSH, CDR2 LQKENI. CDR3 sequence reads: CASSPSLRTGELFF. The CDR3 nucleotides read TGTGCCAGCTCACCATCGCTGCGTACCGGGGAGCTGTTTTTT. Based on the CDR3 plus reference TRBV18 and TRBJ2-2, the full variable domain is NAGVMQNPRHLVRRRGQEARLRCSPMKGHSHVYWYRQLPEEGLKFMVYLQKENIIDESGMPKERFSAEFPKEGPSILRIQQVVRGDSAAYFCASSPSLRTGELFFGEGSRLTVL.

The J gene is TRBJ2-3, the V gene TRBV19; the D gene is possibly TRBD2 (7 bases). V lost 6 bases to trimming and J lost 2 bases, with 9 bases between them. Germline-derived CDR1 and CDR2 are LNHDA and SQIVND (reference sequence). The CDR3 spans 13 residues. CDR3: CASSGGPTDTQYF. CDR3 sequence (DNA): TGTGCCAGTAGCGGGGGGCCCACAGATACGCAGTATTTT.

The gene calls are TRBV14 and TRBJ2-2; possibly TRBD1 for D (6 bases). Trimming took 2 bases from V and 5 from J, leaving 6 bases between them. The CDR3 length is 13 residues. CDR1 is SGHDN and CDR2 is FVKESK in the germline V gene. For the CDR3, the DNA is TGTGCCAGCAGCCAAACAGGGACCGGGGAGCTGTTTTTT. Its protein is CASSQTGTGELFF.

J is TRBJ2-3 and V is TRBV14; TRBD2 might be the D (5 bases). CDR1 and CDR2 (germline): SGHDN, FVKESK. Deletions cut 3 bases from V and 8 bases from J, with 12 bases between. The CDR3 totals 13 residues. The CDR3 DNA reads TGTGCCAGCAGCCAGGATAGCGTCAGTACGCAGTATTTT. Amino acids: CASSQDSVSTQYF.

CDR3 nucleotide sequence: TGTGCCAGCAGTTTCCTACAGTCTCGAGAGCAGTACTTC. It is translated as CASSFLQSREQYF. The chain has TRBV28 and TRBJ2-7; the D is unclear. The CDR3 has 13 residues. The germline V and J ends were trimmed by 3 bases and 7 bases, with 13 bases remaining between them. Germline lookup yields CDR1 MDHEN and CDR2 SYDVKM.